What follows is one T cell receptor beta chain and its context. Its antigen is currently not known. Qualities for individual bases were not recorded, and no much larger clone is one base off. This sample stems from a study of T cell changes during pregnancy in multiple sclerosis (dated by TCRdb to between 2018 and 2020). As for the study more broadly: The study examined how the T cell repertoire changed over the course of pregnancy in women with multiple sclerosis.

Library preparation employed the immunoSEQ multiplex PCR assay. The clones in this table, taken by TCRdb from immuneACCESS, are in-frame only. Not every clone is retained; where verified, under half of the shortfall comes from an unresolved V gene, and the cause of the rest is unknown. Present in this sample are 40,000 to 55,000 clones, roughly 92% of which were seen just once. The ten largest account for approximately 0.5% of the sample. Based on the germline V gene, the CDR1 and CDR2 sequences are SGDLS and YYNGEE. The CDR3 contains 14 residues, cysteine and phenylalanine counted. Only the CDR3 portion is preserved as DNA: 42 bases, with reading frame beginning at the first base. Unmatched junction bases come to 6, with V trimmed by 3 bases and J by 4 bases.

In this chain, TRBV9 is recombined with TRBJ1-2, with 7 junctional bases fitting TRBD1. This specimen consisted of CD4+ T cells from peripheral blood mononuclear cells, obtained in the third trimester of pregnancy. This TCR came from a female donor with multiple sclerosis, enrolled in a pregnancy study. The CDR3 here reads CASSGYRGPYGYTF. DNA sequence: TGTGCCAGCAGCGGATACAGGGGCCCCTATGGCTACACCTTC. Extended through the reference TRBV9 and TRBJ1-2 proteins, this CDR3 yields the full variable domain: DSGVTQTPKHLITATGQRVTLRCSPRSGDLSVYWYQQSLDQGLQFLIQYYNGEERAKGNILERFSAQQFPDLHSELNLSSLELGDSALYFCASSGYRGPYGYTFGSGTRLTVV.